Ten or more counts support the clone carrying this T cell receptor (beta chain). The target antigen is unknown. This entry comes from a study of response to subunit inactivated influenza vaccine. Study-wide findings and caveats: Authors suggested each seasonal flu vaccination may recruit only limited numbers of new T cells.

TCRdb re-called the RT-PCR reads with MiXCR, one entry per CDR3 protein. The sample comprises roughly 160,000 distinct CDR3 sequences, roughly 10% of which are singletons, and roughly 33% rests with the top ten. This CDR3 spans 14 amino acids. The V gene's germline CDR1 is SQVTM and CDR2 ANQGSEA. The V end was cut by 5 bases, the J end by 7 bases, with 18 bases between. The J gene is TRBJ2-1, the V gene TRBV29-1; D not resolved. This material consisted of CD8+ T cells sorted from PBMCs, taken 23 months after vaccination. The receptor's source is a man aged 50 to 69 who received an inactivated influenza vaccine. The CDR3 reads CSVTIVGVGNEQFF. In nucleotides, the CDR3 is TGCAGCGTTACGATTGTAGGAGTAGGGAATGAGCAGTTCTTC.